The 5 T cell receptor beta chains in this list originate from one sample, sequenced in a study of cytotoxic CD8 clonotypes in ibrutinib-treated CLL. Sequenced by immunoSEQ multiplex PCR; TCRdb stores in-frame clones only, minus some. Here the sample spans roughly 200,000 clones, around 72% being singletons. The source was PBMCs, collected after 24 months of ibrutinib treatment. Receptors originate from a human donor with chronic lymphocytic leukemia.

CDR3 nucleotides: TGCGCCAGCAGCCAGGGAGCTAACTATGGCTACACCTTC. Translation: CASSQGANYGYTF. This chain joins TRBV4-3 and TRBJ1-2; D is undetermined. With 3 bases removed from V and 0 bases from J, the gap between germline ends came to 5 bases. Per the germline V gene, CDR1 is LGHNA and CDR2 is YSLEER. The CDR3 contains 13 residues.

CDR3 bases: TGCGCCAGCAGCTTGGTCGGGGGCGGTGGCAATGAGCAGTTCTTC. This sequence encodes CASSLVGGGGNEQFF. V gene TRBV5-1 combines with J gene TRBJ2-1, with D perhaps given as TRBD1 or TRBD2 (6 bases each). The length of the CDR3 is 15 residues. Trimming removed 0 bases from V and 6 bases from J, with 13 bases in between. Germline loops: CDR1 SGHRS, CDR2 YFSETQ.

The J gene is TRBJ2-1, the V gene TRBV28; 8 nucleotides line up with TRBD2. Trimming cost V 1 base and J 7 bases; bases outside gene matches: 12. Germline V gives CDR1 MDHEN, CDR2 SYDVKM. The CDR3 spans 17 residues. The CDR3 here is CASSLSLAGGPRNEQFF. The CDR3 bases are TGTGCCAGCAGTTTATCTTTGGCGGGAGGCCCGAGGAATGAGCAGTTCTTC.

This clone has only a few counts. V gene TRBV7-6 combines with J gene TRBJ2-5; 8 bases match TRBD1. Unmatched junction bases numbered 8, after V lost 5 bases and J lost 3 bases. CDR1 SGHVS and CDR2 FNYEAQ come from the germline V gene. CDR3 length: 15 amino acids. In nucleotides, the CDR3 is TGTGCCAGCAGCCCCTTGCCGACAGGGGAAGAGACCCAGTACTTC. Its protein product is CASSPLPTGEETQYF.

The rearrangement joins TRBV7-9 to TRBJ1-2; TRBD1 matches at 7 bases. Trimming cost V 5 bases and J 8 bases; bases outside gene matches: 8. Germline lookup yields CDR1 SEHNR and CDR2 FQNEAQ (reference sequence). The CDR3 is 13 residues long. The CDR3 nucleotides read TGTGCCAGCAGCAGTGGGACAGTTGGAGGCTACACCTTC. Translating it yields CASSSGTVGGYTF.